In this sample, the clone carrying this T cell receptor (beta chain) turned up a few times. The antigen is not known. The data stem from a study of T cells after yellow fever vaccination. Study context: Preparation of the low-cell-number fractions used SMART-Seq v4 Ultra Low Input.

This CDR3 has 16 amino acids. CDR1 and CDR2 (germline): MNHEY, SVGAGI. Trimming cost V 3 bases and J 5 bases; bases outside gene matches: 12. TCRdb reanalysed the 5' RACE reads using MiXCR and keeps one entry per CDR3 protein. Of 150,000 to 200,000 distinct CDR3 sequences detected, about a tenth appear once; the ten largest clones hold roughly a third. General study results and limits: When the response was secondary, it was weaker but reached its peak faster, day 5 versus 15. Sorted repertoires could include abundant contaminating clonotypes from bulk cells.

This clonotype originated in a man younger than 35 who received the YFV17D yellow fever vaccine. Sequencing was performed on CD8+ T cells sorted from PBMCs, taken 45 days after the yellow fever booster vaccination. This chain connects TRBV6-5 to TRBJ1-1; 7 bases agree with TRBD1. Written as DNA, the CDR3 is TGTGCCAGCAGTTATCGACAGGGCCCCGGGGGGACTGAAGCTTTCTTT. This encodes CASSYRQGPGGTEAFF.